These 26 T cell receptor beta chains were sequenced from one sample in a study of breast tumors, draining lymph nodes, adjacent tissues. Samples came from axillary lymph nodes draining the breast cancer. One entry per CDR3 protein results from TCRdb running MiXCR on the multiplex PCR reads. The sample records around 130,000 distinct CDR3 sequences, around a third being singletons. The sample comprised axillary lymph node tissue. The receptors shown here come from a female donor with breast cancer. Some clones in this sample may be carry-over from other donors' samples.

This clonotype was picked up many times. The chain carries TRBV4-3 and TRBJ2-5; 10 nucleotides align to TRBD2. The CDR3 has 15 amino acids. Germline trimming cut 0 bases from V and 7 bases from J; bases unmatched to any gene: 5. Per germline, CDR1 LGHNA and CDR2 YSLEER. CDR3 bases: TGCGCCAGCAGCCAAGACCACACTAGCGGGGTGACCCAGTACTTC. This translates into CASSQDHTSGVTQYF.

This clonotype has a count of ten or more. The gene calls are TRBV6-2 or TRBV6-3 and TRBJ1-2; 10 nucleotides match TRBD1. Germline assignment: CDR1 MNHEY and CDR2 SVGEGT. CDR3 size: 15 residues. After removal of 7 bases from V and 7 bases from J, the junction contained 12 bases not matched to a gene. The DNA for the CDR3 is TGTGCCAGCACGTCAGGCAAGGACAGGGGGACTGGCTACACCTTC. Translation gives CASTSGKDRGTGYTF.

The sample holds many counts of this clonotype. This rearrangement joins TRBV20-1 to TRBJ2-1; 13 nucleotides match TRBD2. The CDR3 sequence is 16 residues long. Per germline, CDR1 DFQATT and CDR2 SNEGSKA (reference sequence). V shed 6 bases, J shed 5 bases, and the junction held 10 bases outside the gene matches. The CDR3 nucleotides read TGCAGTGCAAACCCCGGGACTAGCGGGACACACAATGAGCAGTTCTTC. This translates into CSANPGTSGTHNEQFF.

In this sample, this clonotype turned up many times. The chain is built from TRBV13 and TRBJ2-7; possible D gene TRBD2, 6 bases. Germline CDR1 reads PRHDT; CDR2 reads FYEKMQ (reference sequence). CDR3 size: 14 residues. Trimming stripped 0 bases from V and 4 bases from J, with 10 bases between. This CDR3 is CASSLGRGSYEQYV. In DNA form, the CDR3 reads TGTGCCAGCAGCTTAGGCCGGGGGAGTTACGAGCAGTACGTC.

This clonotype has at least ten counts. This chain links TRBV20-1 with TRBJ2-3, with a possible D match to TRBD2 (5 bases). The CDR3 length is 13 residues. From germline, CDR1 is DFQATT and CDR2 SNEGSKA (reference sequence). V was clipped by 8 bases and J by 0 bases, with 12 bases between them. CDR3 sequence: CSTPRGSTDTQYF. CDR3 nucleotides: TGCAGTACTCCGAGAGGGAGCACAGATACGCAGTATTTT.

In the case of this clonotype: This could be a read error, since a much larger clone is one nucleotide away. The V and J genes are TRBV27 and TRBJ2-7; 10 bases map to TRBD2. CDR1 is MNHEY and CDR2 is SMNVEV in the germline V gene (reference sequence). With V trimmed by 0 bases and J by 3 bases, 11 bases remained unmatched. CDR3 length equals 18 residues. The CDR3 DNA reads TGTGCCAGCAGTTTATCTTTCCTAGCGGGGGCCCCGTACTACGAGCAGTACTTC. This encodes CASSLSFLAGAPYYEQYF.

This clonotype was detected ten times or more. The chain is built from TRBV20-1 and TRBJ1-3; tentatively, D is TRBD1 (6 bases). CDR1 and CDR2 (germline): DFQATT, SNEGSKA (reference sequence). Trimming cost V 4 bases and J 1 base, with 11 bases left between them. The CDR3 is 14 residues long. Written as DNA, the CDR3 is TGCAGTGCTATAAACCAGGGGTCTGGAAACACCATATATTTT. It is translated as CSAINQGSGNTIYF.

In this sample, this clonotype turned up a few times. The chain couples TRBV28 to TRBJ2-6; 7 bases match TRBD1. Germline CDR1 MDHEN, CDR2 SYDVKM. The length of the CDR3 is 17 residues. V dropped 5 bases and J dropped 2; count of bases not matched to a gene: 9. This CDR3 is CASSLRGQLPGANVLTF. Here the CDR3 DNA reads TGTGCCAGCAGTCTAAGGGGACAGCTCCCTGGGGCCAACGTCCTGACTTTC.

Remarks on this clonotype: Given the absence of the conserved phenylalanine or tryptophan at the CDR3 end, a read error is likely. The DNA of the CDR3 is TGCGCCAGCAGCTTGCAGGTTTGTAGGGCCGGGACCTACGAGCAGTACCTC. It encodes CASSLQVCRAGTYEQYL. J is TRBJ2-7 and V is TRBV5-1, with D possibly TRBD2 on 5 matching bases. Germline CDR1 and CDR2: SGHRS and YFSETQ. The V end was cut by 1 base, the J end by 2 bases, with 19 bases between. The CDR3 covers 17 residues.

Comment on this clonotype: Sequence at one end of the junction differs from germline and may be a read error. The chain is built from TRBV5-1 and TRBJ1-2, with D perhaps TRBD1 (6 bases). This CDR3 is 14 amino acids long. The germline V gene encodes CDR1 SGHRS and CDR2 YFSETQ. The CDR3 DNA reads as TGCGCCAGCAGCCCACAGGGAGCTAACTACGGCTACACCTTC. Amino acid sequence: CASSPQGANYGYTF.

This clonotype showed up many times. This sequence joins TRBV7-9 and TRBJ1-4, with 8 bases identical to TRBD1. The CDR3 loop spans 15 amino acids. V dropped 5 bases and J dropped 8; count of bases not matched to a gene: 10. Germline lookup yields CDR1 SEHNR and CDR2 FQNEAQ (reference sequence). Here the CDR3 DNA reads TGTGCCAGCAGCCAATCGACAGGGGTGGTGGAAAAACTGTTTTTT. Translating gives CASSQSTGVVEKLFF.

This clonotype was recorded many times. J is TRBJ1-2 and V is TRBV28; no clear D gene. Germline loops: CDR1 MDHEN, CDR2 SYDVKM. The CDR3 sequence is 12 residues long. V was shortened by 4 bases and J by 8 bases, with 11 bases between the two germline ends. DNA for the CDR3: TGTGCCAGCAGTTCGGGCCCCTCGGGCTACACCTTC. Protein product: CASSSGPSGYTF.

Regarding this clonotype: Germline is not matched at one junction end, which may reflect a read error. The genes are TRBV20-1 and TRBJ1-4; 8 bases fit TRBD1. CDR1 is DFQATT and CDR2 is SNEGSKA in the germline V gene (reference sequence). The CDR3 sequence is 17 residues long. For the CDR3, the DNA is TGCAGTACTAGGCCGGACAGGGACAAGTCCACTAATGAAAAACCGTTTTTT. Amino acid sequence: CSTRPDRDKSTNEKPFF.

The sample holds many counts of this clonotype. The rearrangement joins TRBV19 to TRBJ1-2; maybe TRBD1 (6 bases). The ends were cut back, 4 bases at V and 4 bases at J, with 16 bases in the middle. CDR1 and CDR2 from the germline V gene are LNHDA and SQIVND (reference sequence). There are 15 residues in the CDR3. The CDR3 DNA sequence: TGTGCCAGTAGTACCCTCGGACAGCTGGGCTATGGCTACACCTTC. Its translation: CASSTLGQLGYGYTF.

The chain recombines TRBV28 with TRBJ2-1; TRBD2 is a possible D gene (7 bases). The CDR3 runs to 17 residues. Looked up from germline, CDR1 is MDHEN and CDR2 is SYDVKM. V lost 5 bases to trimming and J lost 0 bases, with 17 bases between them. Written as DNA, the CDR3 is TGTGCCAGCAGTGCTTTAATCGGGGGGCGCTCCTACAATGAGCAGTTCTTC. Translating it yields CASSALIGGRSYNEQFF.

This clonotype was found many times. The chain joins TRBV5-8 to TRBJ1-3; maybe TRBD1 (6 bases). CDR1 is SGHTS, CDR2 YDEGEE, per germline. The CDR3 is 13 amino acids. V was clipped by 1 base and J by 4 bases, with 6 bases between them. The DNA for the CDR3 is TGTGCCAGCAGCTTGACAGGGGGAAACACCATATATTTT. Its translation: CASSLTGGNTIYF.

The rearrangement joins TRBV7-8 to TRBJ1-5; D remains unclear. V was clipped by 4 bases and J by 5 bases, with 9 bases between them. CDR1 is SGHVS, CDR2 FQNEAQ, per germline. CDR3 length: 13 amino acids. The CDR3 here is CASSSSTDQPQHF. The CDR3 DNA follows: TGTGCCAGCAGCTCCAGCACAGATCAGCCCCAGCATTTT. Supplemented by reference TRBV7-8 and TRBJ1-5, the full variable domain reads GAGVSQSPRYKVAKRGQDVALRCDPISGHVSLFWYQQALGQGPEFLTYFQNEAQLDKSGLPSDRFFAERPEGSVSTLKIQRTQQEDSAVYLCASSSSTDQPQHFGDGTRLSIL.

The CDR3 region has the DNA TGCAGCGCCAGCAGCCCCGGGACACCCACAGATACGCAGTATTTT. Protein: CSASSPGTPTDTQYF. The J gene is TRBJ2-3, the V gene TRBV29-1; tentatively, D is TRBD1 (6 bases). CDR1 is SQVTM and CDR2 is ANQGSEA in the germline V gene. The CDR3 loop spans 15 amino acids. Trimming removed 7 bases from V and 2 bases from J, with 19 bases in between.

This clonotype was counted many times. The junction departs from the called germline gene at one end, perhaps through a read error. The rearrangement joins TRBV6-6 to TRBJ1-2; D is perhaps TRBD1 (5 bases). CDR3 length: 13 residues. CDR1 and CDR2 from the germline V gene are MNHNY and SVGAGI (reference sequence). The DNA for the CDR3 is TGTGCCAGCAGTCACTCGGGGGACTATGGCTACACCTTC. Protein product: CASSHSGDYGYTF.

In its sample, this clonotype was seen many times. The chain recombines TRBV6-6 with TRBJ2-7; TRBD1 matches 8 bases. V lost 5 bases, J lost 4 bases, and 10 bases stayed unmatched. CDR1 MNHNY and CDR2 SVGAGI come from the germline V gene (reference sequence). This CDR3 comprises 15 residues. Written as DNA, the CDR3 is TGTGCCAGCAGTCACCTCGGGCAGGGGGCTTACGAGCAGTACGTC. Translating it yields CASSHLGQGAYEQYV.

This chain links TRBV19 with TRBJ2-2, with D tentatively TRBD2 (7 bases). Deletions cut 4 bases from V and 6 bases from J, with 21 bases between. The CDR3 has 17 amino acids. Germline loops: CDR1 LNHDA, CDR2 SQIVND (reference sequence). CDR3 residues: CASSTFQGGANAGELFF. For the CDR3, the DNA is TGTGCCAGTAGTACGTTTCAAGGGGGGGCCAACGCCGGGGAGCTGTTTTTT.

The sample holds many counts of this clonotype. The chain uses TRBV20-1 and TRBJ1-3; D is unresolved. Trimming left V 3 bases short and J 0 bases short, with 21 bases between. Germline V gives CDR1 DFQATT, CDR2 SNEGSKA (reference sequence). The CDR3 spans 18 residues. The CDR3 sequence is CSARDPNGPVFSGNTIYF. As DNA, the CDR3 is TGCAGTGCTAGGGACCCGAATGGTCCAGTCTTCTCTGGAAACACCATATATTTT.

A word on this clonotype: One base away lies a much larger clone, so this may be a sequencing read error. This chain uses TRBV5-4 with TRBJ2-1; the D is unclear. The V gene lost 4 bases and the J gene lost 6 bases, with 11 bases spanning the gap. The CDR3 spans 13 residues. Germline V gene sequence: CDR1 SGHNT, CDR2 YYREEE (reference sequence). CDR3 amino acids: CASSPKESNEQFF. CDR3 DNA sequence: TGTGCCAGCAGCCCAAAAGAATCCAATGAGCAGTTCTTC.

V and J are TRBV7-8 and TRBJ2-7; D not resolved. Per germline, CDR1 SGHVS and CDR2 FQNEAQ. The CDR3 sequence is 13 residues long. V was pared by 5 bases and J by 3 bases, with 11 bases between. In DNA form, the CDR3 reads TGTGCCAGCAGCGAAGGACGGGTCTACGAGCAGTACTTC. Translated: CASSEGRVYEQYF.

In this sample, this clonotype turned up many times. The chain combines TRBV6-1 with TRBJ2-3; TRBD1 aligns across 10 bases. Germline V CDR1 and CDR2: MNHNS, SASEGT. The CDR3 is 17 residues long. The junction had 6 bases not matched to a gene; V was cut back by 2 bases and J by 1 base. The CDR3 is CASSELDRGLGTDTQYF. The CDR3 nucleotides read TGTGCCAGCAGTGAACTAGACAGGGGGCTCGGCACAGATACGCAGTATTTT.

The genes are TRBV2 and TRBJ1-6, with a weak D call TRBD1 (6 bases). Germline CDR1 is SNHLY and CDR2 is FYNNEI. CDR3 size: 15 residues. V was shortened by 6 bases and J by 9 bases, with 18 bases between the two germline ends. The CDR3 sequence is CASSLTGGPGSPLHF. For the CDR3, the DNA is TGTGCCAGCAGCTTGACTGGGGGCCCCGGTTCACCCCTCCACTTT.